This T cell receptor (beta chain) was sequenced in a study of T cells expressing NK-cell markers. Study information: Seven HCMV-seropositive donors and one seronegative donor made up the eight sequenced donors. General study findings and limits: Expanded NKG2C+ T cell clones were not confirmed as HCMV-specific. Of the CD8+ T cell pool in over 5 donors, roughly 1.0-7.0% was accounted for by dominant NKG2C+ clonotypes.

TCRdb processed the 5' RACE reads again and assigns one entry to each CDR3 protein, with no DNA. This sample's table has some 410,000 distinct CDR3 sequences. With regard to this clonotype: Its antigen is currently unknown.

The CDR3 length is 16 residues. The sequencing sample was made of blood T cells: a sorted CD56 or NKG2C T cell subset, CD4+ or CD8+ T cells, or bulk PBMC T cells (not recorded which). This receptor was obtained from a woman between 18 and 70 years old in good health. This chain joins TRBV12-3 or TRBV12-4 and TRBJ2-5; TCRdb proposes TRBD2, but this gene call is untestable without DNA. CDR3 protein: CASSLPQAGGLVAQYF.